Each of the 25 T cell receptor beta chains below was sequenced from the same sample in a study of T cells in Graves' hyperthyroidism and ophthalmopathy. The CDR3 regions of TCR beta were amplified from RNA transcripts. Using the HTBI primer set, a first-round RT-PCR was run on the TCR CDR3. TCRdb processed the multiplex PCR reads anew with MiXCR; each CDR3 protein has one entry. Among about 400,000 distinct CDR3 sequences listed, about a sixth were seen once. The specimen was blood. All receptors derive from a woman aged 18-29 years with Graves' hyperthyroidism.

The J gene is TRBJ2-7, the V gene TRBV2; D is possibly TRBD1 (6 bases). V shed 2 bases and J shed 3 bases, with 17 bases lying between them. Germline V gene data show CDR1 as SNHLY and CDR2 as FYNNEI. The CDR3 covers 16 residues. The CDR3 here is CASSELFGQLIYEQYF. The CDR3 DNA is TGTGCCAGCAGTGAATTATTCGGACAGTTGATCTACGAGCAGTACTTC.

This clonotype was detected many times. The chain couples TRBV7-9 to TRBJ2-3; D gene uncertain. The CDR3 consists of 15 residues. V shed 1 base and J shed 2 bases, with 10 bases lying between them. Germline CDR1 is SEHNR and CDR2 is FQNEAQ (reference sequence). This CDR3 reads CASSLGAAYTDTQYF. The CDR3 nucleotides are TGTGCCAGCAGCTTAGGGGCAGCTTACACAGATACGCAGTATTTT.

This clonotype has just one count. The rearrangement joins TRBV6-2 or TRBV6-3 to TRBJ2-3, with 7 bases matching TRBD1. V lost 8 bases and J lost 2; bases outside the gene matches: 7. The CDR3 covers 14 residues. Germline V gene sequence: CDR1 MNHEY, CDR2 SVGEGT. The CDR3 DNA reads TGTGCCAGCGATCCGGGACAGCTCACAGATACGCAGTATTTT. This encodes CASDPGQLTDTQYF.

The chain links TRBV5-1 to TRBJ2-3; D not certain. The CDR3 runs 15 residues. V lost 3 bases and J 7 bases, leaving 18 bases between the germline ends. Germline CDR1 and CDR2: SGHRS and YFSETQ. The CDR3 sequence is CASSSRVPTYYTQYF. CDR3 nucleotides: TGCGCCAGCAGCTCCCGGGTCCCCACCTACTATACGCAGTATTTT.

This sequence joins TRBV20-1 and TRBJ1-1; D call uncertain. CDR1 and CDR2 from the germline V gene are DFQATT and SNEGSKA (reference sequence). This CDR3 is built from 14 residues. Trimming cost V 2 bases and J 0 bases, with 10 bases left between them. The CDR3 bases are TGCAGTGCTAGATCGACGGCTATGAACACTGAAGCTTTCTTT. It codes for CSARSTAMNTEAFF.

This clonotype showed up just once. Possible read error: a much larger clone is one base away. The V and J genes are TRBV6-9 and TRBJ2-5; maybe TRBD2 (6 bases). Germline CDR1 is MNHGY and CDR2 is SVAAGI. This CDR3 has 15 amino acids. The CDR3 nucleotides read TGTGCCAGCAGTTACGTCGGGAGTTCGGGAGAGACCCAGTGCTTC. Protein product: CASSYVGSSGETQCF.

This chain connects TRBV4-3 to TRBJ2-1; 8 nucleotides agree with TRBD1. CDR1 is LGHNA and CDR2 is YSLEER in the germline V gene. This CDR3 contains 15 residues. V lost 3 bases to trimming and J lost 3 bases; unmatched junction nucleotides: 4. CDR3 sequence reads: CASSHRDRYYNEQFF. For the CDR3, the DNA is TGCGCCAGCAGCCACCGGGACAGGTACTACAATGAGCAGTTCTTC.

This clonotype was seen only a few times. V is TRBV19 and J is TRBJ2-1; maybe TRBD2 (6 bases). V lost 8 bases and J lost 6, with 20 bases in between. CDR3 size: 15 residues. CDR1 and CDR2 (germline): LNHDA, SQIVND (reference sequence). The CDR3 DNA sequence: TGTGCCAGTCAAGGAGGGGACTCCAAGTTCAATGAGCAGTTCTTC. Translated, it gives CASQGGDSKFNEQFF.

This clonotype was detected a few times. This chain uses TRBV6-1 with TRBJ1-6, with D maybe TRBD1 (5 bases). CDR1 and CDR2 (germline): MNHNS, SASEGT. The CDR3 contains 15 residues. V was pared by 5 bases and J by 7 bases, with 15 bases between. The CDR3 coding sequence is TGTGCCAGCAGTAGGACATTAAACGGCAATTCACCCCTCCACTTT. Translating gives CASSRTLNGNSPLHF.

The table lists this clonotype with a few counts. CDR3 bases: TGTGCCAGCAGCTTAGGTTTGGGGGAGTCACCCCTCCACTTT. As protein: CASSLGLGESPLHF. This chain uses TRBV7-3 with TRBJ1-6; maybe TRBD1 (5 bases). CDR1 and CDR2 from the germline V gene are SGHTA and FQGTGA. Between the trimmed V and J ends, which lost 2 bases and 10 bases, there was a span of 12 bases. The CDR3 is 14 amino acids.

This clonotype was observed a handful of times. The gene calls are TRBV27 and TRBJ2-7; 10 bases match TRBD1. The V segment lost 6 bases and the J segment 4 bases; nucleotides outside the gene matches: 3. Germline V lookup: CDR1 MNHEY, CDR2 SMNVEV (reference sequence). This CDR3 comprises 13 residues. For the CDR3, the DNA is TGTGCCAGCAGAAGGGGACAGGGGTACGAGCAGTACTTC. Its protein is CASRRGQGYEQYF.

This clonotype has a handful of counts. The chain carries TRBV19 and TRBJ2-7, with 9 bases that match TRBD1. V gave up 5 bases and J gave up 3 bases; unmatched junction bases: 8. Germline CDR1 is LNHDA and CDR2 is SQIVND (reference sequence). The CDR3 is 15 residues long. The CDR3 loop is CASSASGQGIYEQYF. CDR3 coding DNA: TGTGCCAGTAGTGCCTCGGGACAGGGTATCTACGAGCAGTACTTC.

For this clonotype: A much larger clone differs from this one at a single base, so this may be a read error. J is TRBJ2-7 and V is TRBV27; D perhaps matches TRBD1 (5 bases). The CDR3 is made up of 13 amino acids. From germline, CDR1 is MNHEY and CDR2 SMNVEV (reference sequence). The CDR3 protein is CVSSLKGNYEQYF. The CDR3 DNA is TGTGTCAGCAGTTTAAAGGGGAACTACGAGCAGTACTTC.

At least ten counts were recorded for this clonotype. V and J are TRBV2 and TRBJ2-2, with D possibly called TRBD1 or TRBD2 (6 bases each). This CDR3 is built from 15 residues. Trimming cost V 0 bases and J 6 bases, with 11 bases left between them. Germline lookup yields CDR1 SNHLY and CDR2 FYNNEI. In DNA form, the CDR3 reads TGTGCCAGCAGTGAAGCCGGAGGGGGAGCCGGGGAGCTGTTTTTT. Its translation: CASSEAGGGAGELFF.

This clonotype was seen a few times. The chain uses TRBV25-1 and TRBJ2-7; D is undetermined. This CDR3 region has 15 residues. V was shortened by 1 base and J by 0 bases, with 10 bases between the two germline ends. Germline assignment: CDR1 MGHDK and CDR2 SYGVNS. The CDR3 DNA follows: TGTGCCAGCAGTGAATCCCCATACTACTCCTACGAGCAGTACTTC. As protein: CASSESPYYSYEQYF.

This clonotype was picked up many times. J is TRBJ1-1 and V is TRBV6-1; D ambiguous. The CDR3 consists of 14 residues. The germline V gene has CDR1 MNHNS and CDR2 SASEGT. V dropped 5 bases and J dropped 2 bases, with 12 bases sitting between them. CDR3 nucleotides: TGTGCCAGCAGTTATCGCGGTCGCAACACTGAAGCTTTCTTT. Translation gives CASSYRGRNTEAFF.

This clonotype was observed a handful of times. The CDR3 sequence is CASSLAQESGELFF. As DNA, the CDR3 is TGTGCCAGCAGTTTAGCACAGGAGTCCGGGGAGCTGTTTTTT. The chain recombines TRBV6-2 or TRBV6-3 with TRBJ2-2; TRBD1 might be the D (5 bases). This CDR3 contains 14 residues. Deletions cut 4 bases from V and 6 bases from J, with 12 bases between. From germline, CDR1 is MNHEY and CDR2 SVGEGT.

In this sample, this clonotype turned up a few times. The chain uses TRBV7-9 and TRBJ1-2, with 12 bases that match TRBD1. This CDR3 spans 15 amino acids. V lost 10 bases to trimming and J lost 7 bases; unmatched junction nucleotides: 13. In germline, CDR1 is SEHNR, CDR2 FQNEAQ (reference sequence). DNA of the CDR3: TGTGCCATCCACTCCAGGGACAGGGGGCGCCTTGGCTACACCTTC. Amino acid sequence: CAIHSRDRGRLGYTF.

This clonotype was counted only a few times. The chain employs TRBV24-1 and TRBJ2-7; D uncertain. The V gene lost 3 bases and the J gene lost 3 bases, with 14 bases spanning the gap. Germline values: CDR1 KGHDR, CDR2 SFDVKD. CDR3 length: 15 residues. CDR3 nucleotide sequence: TGTGCCACCAGTGATCCTGGCGACGGATACTACGAGCAGTACTTC. It yields the protein CATSDPGDGYYEQYF.

The V and J genes are TRBV14 and TRBJ2-3; D is perhaps TRBD1 or TRBD2 (5 bases each). CDR1 is SGHDN and CDR2 is FVKESK in the germline V gene. The CDR3 runs to 15 residues. Trimming stripped 5 bases from V and 5 bases from J, with 17 bases between. This CDR3 reads CASSAGTFKGDTQYF. CDR3 DNA sequence: TGTGCCAGCAGCGCCGGGACGTTTAAAGGAGATACGCAGTATTTT. The full variable domain, rest sourced from reference TRBV14 and TRBJ2-3, is EAGVTQFPSHSVIEKGQTVTLRCDPISGHDNLYWYRRVMGKEIKFLLHFVKESKQDESGMPNNRFLAERTGGTYSTLKVQPAELEDSGVYFCASSAGTFKGDTQYFGPGTRLTVL.

This clonotype was seen a handful of times. The rearrangement uses TRBV12-3 or TRBV12-4 and TRBJ2-7; no definite D call. V lost 5 bases and J 3 bases, leaving 8 bases between the germline ends. The CDR3 runs 12 residues. In DNA form, the CDR3 reads TGTGCCAGCAGTCGCTTCAGCTACGAGCAGTACTTC. Translated: CASSRFSYEQYF.

In its sample, this clonotype was seen many times. The rearrangement uses TRBV7-2 and TRBJ2-7; the D gene could be TRBD1 or TRBD2 (5 bases each). The CDR3 consists of 15 residues. Germline V lookup: CDR1 SGHTA, CDR2 FQGNSA. V dropped 5 bases and J dropped 3 bases, with 17 bases sitting between them. The CDR3 is CASSPVGVTYYEQYF. The CDR3 bases are TGTGCCAGCAGCCCTGTGGGGGTAACGTACTACGAGCAGTACTTC.

CDR3 amino acids: CSASNRFSYEQYF. DNA of the CDR3: TGCAGTGCTAGTAACAGGTTCTCCTACGAGCAGTACTTC. V is TRBV20-1 and J is TRBJ2-7; perhaps TRBD1 as D (5 bases). V lost 3 bases and J 0 bases, leaving 9 bases between the germline ends. The CDR3 is made up of 13 amino acids. The V gene's germline CDR1 is DFQATT and CDR2 SNEGSKA (reference sequence).

This clonotype was seen many times. The rearrangement joins TRBV7-9 to TRBJ1-1, with 8 nucleotides matching TRBD1. This CDR3 has 12 amino acids. V shed 11 bases and J 2 bases; nucleotides not matched to a gene: 4. Germline CDR1 and CDR2: SEHNR and FQNEAQ (reference sequence). The CDR3 region is CAGGQENTEAFF. The CDR3 DNA follows: TGTGCCGGGGGACAGGAAAACACTGAAGCTTTCTTT.

This clonotype was counted many times. The chain combines TRBV3-1 with TRBJ2-7, with TRBD2 matching 11 bases. V lost 4 bases to trimming and J lost 5 bases; unmatched junction nucleotides: 4. Germline V gene sequence: CDR1 LGHDT, CDR2 YNNKEL (reference sequence). The CDR3 extends over 14 amino acids. CDR3 DNA sequence: TGTGCCAGCAGCCCTTTAGCGGGAGGGGACGAGCAGTACTTC. Translating gives CASSPLAGGDEQYF.